These 3 T cell receptor beta chains were all obtained from the same sample, sequenced in a study of glioma-infiltrating T cells after dendritic cell vaccination. Sequenced by immunoSEQ multiplex PCR; TCRdb stores in-frame clones only, minus some. The data contain 100,000 or so clones, approximately 90% of them singletons. Source: blood, taken before dendritic cell vaccination. These receptors were collected from a human donor with glioblastoma.

V usage is TRBV6-5 and J usage is TRBJ2-5; TRBD2 matches at 12 bases. The CDR3 extends over 16 amino acids. Per germline, CDR1 MNHEY and CDR2 SVGAGI. The trim removed 0 bases at V and 4 bases at J, leaving 3 bases unmatched. CDR3 sequence reads: CASSYSLAGGSETQYF. The CDR3 DNA reads TGTGCCAGCAGTTACTCACTAGCGGGAGGCTCAGAGACCCAGTACTTC.

The genes are TRBV4-1 and TRBJ2-3; 8 positions agree with TRBD1. The ends lost 4 bases at V and 5 bases at J; junction bases unmatched: 20. There are 19 residues in the CDR3. In germline, CDR1 is MGHRA, CDR2 YSYEKL. CDR3 sequence reads: CASSPKDRGRDIQRDTQYF. The DNA for the CDR3 is TGCGCCAGCAGCCCGAAAGACAGGGGCCGGGACATACAAAGAGATACGCAGTATTTT.

This clone was picked up one time. The chain joins TRBV4-1 to TRBJ1-1; TRBD1 aligns across 7 bases. This CDR3 comprises 16 residues. The ends lost 1 base at V and 0 bases at J; junction bases unmatched: 5. Germline CDR1 is MGHRA and CDR2 is YSYEKL. The CDR3 region has the DNA TGCGCCAGCAGCCAAGGTTGGGACAGAGTGAACACTGAAGCTTTCTTT. Amino acid sequence: CASSQGWDRVNTEAFF.